This T cell receptor (beta chain) was found in a study of cytomegalovirus exposure and HLA in healthy donors. Overall study findings and caveats: There were a few CMV-associated chains whose specificity for CMV antigens was confirmed in vitro. Presence/absence analyses rested on an assumption that sequencing depth was roughly uniform across donors. The study designated fewer than 200 TCR beta chains cytomegalovirus-associated.

This PCR relied on a set of 60 Vbeta primers and 13 Jbeta primers. The assay was immunoSEQ multiplex PCR, and TCRdb's table has in-frame clones only and misses some. The sample has over 90,000 clones, nearly 70% seen once; the top ten hold approximately 16%. This clone came up once. Its antigen remains unknown. A read error may account for a junction end that differs from germline. Germline values: CDR1 MNHNY, CDR2 SVGAGI (reference sequence). The CDR3 is made up of 12 amino acids. The TCR comes from a woman aged 45 to 65 in good health and CMV-seropositive. The sample comprised PBMCs. The V gene is TRBV6-6, the J gene TRBJ1-3; D remains unclear. Here the CDR3 reads CASTSSRNTIYF. CDR3 bases: TGTGCCAGCACGAGCTCTCGAAACACCATATATTTT.